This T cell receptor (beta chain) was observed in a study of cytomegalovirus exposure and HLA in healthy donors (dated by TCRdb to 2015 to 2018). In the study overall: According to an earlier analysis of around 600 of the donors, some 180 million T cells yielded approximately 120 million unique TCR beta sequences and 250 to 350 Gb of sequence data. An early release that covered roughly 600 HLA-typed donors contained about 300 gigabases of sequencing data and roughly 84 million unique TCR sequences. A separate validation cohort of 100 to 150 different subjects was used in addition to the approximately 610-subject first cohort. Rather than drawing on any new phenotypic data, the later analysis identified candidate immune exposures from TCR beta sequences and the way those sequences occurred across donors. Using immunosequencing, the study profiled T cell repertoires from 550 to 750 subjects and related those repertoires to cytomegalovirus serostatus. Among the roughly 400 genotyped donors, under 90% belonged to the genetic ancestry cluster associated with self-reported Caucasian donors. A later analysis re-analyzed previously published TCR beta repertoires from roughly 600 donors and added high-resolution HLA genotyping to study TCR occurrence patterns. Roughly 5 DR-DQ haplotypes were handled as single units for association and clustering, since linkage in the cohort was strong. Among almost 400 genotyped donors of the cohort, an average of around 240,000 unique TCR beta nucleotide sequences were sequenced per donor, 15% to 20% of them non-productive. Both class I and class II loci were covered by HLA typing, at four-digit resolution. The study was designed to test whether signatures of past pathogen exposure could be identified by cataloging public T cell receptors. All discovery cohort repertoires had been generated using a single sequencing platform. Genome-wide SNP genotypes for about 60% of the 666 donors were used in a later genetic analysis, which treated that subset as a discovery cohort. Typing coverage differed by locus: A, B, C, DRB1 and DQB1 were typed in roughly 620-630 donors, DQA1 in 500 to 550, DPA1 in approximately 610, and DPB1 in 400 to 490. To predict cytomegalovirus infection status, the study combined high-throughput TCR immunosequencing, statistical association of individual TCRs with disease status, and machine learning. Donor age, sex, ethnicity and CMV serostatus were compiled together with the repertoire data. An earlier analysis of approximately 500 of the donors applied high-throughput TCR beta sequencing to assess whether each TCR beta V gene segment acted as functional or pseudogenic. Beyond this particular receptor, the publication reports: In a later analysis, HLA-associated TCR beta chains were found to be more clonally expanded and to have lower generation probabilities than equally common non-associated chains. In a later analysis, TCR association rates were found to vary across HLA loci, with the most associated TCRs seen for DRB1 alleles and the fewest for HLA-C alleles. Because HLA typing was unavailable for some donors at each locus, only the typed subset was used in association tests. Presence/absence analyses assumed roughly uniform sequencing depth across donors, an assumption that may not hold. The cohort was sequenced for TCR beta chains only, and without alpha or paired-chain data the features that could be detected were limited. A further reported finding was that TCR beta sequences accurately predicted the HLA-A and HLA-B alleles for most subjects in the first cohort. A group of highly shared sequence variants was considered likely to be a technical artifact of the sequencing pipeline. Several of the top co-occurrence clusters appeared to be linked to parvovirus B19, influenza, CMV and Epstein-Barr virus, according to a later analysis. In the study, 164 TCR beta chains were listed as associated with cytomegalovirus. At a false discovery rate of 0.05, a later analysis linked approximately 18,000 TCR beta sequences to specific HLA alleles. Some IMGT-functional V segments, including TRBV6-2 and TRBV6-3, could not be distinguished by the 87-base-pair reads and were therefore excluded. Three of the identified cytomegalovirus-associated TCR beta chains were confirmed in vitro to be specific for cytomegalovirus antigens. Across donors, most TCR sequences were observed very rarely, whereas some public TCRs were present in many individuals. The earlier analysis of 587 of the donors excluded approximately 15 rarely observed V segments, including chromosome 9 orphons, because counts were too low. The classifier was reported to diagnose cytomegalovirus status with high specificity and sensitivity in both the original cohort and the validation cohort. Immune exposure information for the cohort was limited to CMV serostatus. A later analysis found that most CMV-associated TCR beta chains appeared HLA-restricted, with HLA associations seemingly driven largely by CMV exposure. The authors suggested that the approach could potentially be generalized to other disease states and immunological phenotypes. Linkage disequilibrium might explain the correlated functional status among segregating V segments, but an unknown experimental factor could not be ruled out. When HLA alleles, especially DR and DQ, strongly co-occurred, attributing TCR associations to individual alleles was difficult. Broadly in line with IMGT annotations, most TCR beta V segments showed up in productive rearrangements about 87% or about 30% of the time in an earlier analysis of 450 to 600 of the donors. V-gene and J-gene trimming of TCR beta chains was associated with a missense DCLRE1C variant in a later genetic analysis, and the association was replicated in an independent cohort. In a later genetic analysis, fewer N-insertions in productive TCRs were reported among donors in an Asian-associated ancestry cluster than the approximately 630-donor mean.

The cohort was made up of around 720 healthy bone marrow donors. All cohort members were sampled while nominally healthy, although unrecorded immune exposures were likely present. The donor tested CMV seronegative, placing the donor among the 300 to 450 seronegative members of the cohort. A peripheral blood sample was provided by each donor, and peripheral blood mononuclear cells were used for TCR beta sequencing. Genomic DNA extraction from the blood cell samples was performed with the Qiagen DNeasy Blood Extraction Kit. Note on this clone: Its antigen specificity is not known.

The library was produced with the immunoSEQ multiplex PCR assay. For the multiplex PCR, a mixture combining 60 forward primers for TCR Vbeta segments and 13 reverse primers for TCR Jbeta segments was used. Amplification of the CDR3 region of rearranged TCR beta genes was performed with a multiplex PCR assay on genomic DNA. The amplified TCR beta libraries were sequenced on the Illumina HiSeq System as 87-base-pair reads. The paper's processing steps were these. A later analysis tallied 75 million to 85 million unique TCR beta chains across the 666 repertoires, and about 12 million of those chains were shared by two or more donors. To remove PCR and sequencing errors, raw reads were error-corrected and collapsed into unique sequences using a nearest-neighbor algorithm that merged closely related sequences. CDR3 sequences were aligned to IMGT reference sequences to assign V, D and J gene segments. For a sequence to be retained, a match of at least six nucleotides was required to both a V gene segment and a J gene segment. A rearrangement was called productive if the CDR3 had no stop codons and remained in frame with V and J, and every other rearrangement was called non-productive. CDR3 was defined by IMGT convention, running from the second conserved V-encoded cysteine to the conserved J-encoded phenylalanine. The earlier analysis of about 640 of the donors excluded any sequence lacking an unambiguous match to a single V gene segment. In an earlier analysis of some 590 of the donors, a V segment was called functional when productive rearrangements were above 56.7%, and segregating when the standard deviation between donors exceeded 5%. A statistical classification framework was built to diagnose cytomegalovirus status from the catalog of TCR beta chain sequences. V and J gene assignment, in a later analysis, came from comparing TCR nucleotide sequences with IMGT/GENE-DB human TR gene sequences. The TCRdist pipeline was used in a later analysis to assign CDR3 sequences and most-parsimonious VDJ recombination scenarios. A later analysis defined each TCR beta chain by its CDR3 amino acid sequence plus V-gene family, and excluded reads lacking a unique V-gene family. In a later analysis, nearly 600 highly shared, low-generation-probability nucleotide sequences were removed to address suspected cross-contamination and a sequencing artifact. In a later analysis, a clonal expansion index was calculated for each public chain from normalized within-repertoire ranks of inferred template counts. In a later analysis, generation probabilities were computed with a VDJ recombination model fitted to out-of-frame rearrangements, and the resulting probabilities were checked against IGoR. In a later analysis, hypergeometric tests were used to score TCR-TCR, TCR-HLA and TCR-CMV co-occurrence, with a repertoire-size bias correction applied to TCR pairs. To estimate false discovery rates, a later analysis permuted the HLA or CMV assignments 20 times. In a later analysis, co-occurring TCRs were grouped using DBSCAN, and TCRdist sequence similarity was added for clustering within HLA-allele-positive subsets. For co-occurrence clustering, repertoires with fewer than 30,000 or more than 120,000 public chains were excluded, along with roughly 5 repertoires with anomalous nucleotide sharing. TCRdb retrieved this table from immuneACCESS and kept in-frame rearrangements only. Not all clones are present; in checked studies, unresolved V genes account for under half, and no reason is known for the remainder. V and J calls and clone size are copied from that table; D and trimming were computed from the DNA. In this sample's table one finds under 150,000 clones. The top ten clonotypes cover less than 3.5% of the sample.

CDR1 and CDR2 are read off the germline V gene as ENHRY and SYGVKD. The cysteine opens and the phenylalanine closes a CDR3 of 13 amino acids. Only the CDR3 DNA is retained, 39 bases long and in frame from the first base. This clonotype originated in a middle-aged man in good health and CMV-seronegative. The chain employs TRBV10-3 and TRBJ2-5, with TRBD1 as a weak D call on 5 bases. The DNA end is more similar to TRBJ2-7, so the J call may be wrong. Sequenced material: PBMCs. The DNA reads TGTGCCATCAGGGACACATCATCCTACGAGCAGTACTTC. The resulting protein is CAIRDTSSYEQYF.